Listed here is a single T cell receptor beta chain. Its matching antigen is unknown. Without the conserved terminal phenylalanine or tryptophan, this CDR3 likely stems from a read error. This CDR3 contains 15 residues. Germline values: CDR1 SGHRS, CDR2 YFSETQ. TCR beta cDNA came from about 500 ng total RNA, primed with a constant-region primer. Slightly modified ARM-PCR served as the procedure for the TCR beta libraries. These libraries came from three rounds of nested multiplex PCR. Use of TRBV1-TRBV30 forward primers with a C-beta reverse primer characterized the first two PCR rounds, which lasted 10 cycles each. TCRdb ran MiXCR on the multiplex PCR reads and lists one entry per CDR3 protein. This sample carries around 190,000 distinct CDR3 sequences, approximately 86% of them seen once, and the ten largest clones take around 18%. Co-extraction of RNA and DNA was performed on 20-30 mg of unsorted bulk tissue.

This specimen comes from a study of tumor-infiltrating lymphocytes in primary liver carcinoma. Study findings and constraints: Tumor-adjacent and tumor-blood pairs showed less overlap than tumor region pairs.

Specimen: tumor tissue from primary liver carcinoma. The TCR sequence derives from a man aged 35 to 55 with primary liver carcinoma and hepatitis B virus infection. The chain joins TRBV5-1 to TRBJ2-1; tentatively, D is TRBD2 (5 bases). The CDR3, as DNA: TGCGCCAGCAGCTTGGTTGGGGAGCCCTACGATGAGCAGTTCTTA. Residues: CASSLVGEPYDEQFL.